This T cell receptor (beta chain) was found in a study of blood T cell repertoires in COVID-19. The overall study: The study drew acute and convalescent COVID-19 samples from the United States, Italy and Spain. T cells, B-cell-depleted T cells, or PBMCs provided the cDNA or gDNA that served as material.

Germline-derived CDR1 and CDR2 are KGHSH and LQKENI. This CDR3 is 15 amino acids long. Unmatched junction bases numbered 7, after V lost 6 bases and J lost 5 bases. Authors' analysis steps: By means of reference gene primer amplification, nucleated cell counts were estimated. Only in-frame clones appear in the TCRdb table, and some are missing; sequencing was by immunoSEQ multiplex PCR. V and J calls and clone size are those listed in that table; D and trimming were worked out from the DNA. The sample includes a few hundred thousand clones, less than 85% of them seen just once. Sequencing was done on a sample of peripheral blood. The chain has TRBV18 and TRBJ2-3, with TRBD1 matching over 11 bases. This clonotype was sampled from a man in his fifties or sixties who had recovered from COVID-19. The CDR3 coding sequence is TGTGCCAGCTCGCCGGGACAGGGGGTGAGAGATACGCAGTATTTT. Translated, it gives CASSPGQGVRDTQYF.